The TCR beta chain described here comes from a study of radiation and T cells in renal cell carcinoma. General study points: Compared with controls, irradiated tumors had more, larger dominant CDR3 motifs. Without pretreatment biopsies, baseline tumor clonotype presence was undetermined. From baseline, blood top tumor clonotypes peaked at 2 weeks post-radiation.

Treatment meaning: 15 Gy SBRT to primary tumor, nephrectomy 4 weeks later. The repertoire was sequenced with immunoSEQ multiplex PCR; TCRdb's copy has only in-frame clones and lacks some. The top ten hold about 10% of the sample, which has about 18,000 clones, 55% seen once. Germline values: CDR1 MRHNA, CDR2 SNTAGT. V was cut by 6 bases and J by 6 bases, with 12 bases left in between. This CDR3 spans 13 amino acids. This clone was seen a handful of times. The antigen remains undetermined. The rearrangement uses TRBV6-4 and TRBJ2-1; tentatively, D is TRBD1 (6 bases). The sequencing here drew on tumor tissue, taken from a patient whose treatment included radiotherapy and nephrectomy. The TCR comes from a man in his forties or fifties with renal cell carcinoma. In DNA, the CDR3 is TGTGCCAGCAGCTACAGGGCTACCAATGAGCAGTTCTTC. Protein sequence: CASSYRATNEQFF.